Below are 22 T cell receptor beta chains sequenced from a single sample in a study of blood T cell repertoires in COVID-19. TCRdb keeps only in-frame clones here, not all; method: immunoSEQ multiplex PCR. The sample shows 45,000 to 55,000 clones, about nine tenths of them seen only once. Specimen: peripheral blood. Every receptor here comes from a man between 50 and 59 years old with active COVID-19.

The CDR3 sequence: CASSPEREWSYEQYF. CDR3 nucleotides: TGTGCCAGCTCACCTGAGCGGGAGTGGAGCTACGAGCAGTACTTC. The chain couples TRBV18 to TRBJ2-7; 8 nucleotides match TRBD2. The CDR3 totals 15 residues. V was clipped by 3 bases and J by 3 bases; unmatched bases: 7. CDR1 and CDR2 (germline): KGHSH, LQKENI.

V and J are TRBV16 and TRBJ1-5; no firm D call. The germline V gene encodes CDR1 KGHSY and CDR2 FQNENV. V was pared by 0 bases and J by 2 bases, with 8 bases between. This CDR3 has 15 residues. The CDR3 sequence: CASSQSAGRNQPQHF. In nucleotides, the CDR3 is TGTGCCAGCAGCCAATCGGCAGGCCGCAATCAGCCCCAGCATTTT.

This chain uses TRBV7-9 with TRBJ2-2; 10 positions agree with TRBD1. Looked up from germline, CDR1 is SEHNR and CDR2 is FQNEAQ (reference sequence). The CDR3 consists of 16 residues. J lost 3 bases, V lost 3 bases, and 4 bases had no gene match. Here the CDR3 reads CASSLTGGLDTGELFF. The DNA for the CDR3 is TGTGCCAGCAGCTTGACAGGGGGCTTGGACACCGGGGAGCTGTTTTTT.

This chain connects TRBV5-1 to TRBJ1-3; 10 nucleotides align to TRBD1. With V trimmed by 1 base and J by 2 bases, 3 bases remained unmatched. The CDR3 runs 16 residues. Germline-derived CDR1 and CDR2 are SGHRS and YFSETQ. In nucleotides, the CDR3 is TGCGCCAGCAGCTTGCCCGGGACAGGGGCTGGAAACACCATATATTTT. This encodes CASSLPGTGAGNTIYF.

The chain employs TRBV4-3 and TRBJ1-1; D unclear. The CDR3 covers 14 residues. CDR1 is LGHNA, CDR2 YSLEER, per germline. Trimming took off 4 bases at V and 4 bases at J, with 13 bases between the two ends. This CDR3 is CASSRRGSRTEAFF. The CDR3 DNA sequence: TGCGCCAGCAGCCGTCGAGGTTCACGCACTGAAGCTTTCTTT.

This clone was seen a single time. The chain couples TRBV19 to TRBJ2-7; a possible D gene is TRBD1 (6 bases). The CDR3 has 15 amino acids. With 4 bases removed from V and 5 bases from J, the gap between germline ends came to 18 bases. CDR1 and CDR2 from the germline V gene are LNHDA and SQIVND (reference sequence). DNA of the CDR3: TGTGCCAGTAGTACCCCAAACTACGGACAGAACGAGCAGTACTTC. It yields the protein CASSTPNYGQNEQYF.

This clone occurred a few times. The V gene is TRBV27, the J gene TRBJ2-1; 7 nucleotides agree with TRBD1. The ends lost 6 bases at V and 4 bases at J; junction bases unmatched: 6. Germline CDR1 is MNHEY and CDR2 is SMNVEV (reference sequence). This CDR3 comprises 14 residues. CDR3 in amino acids: CASSRPGQYNEQFF. The DNA for the CDR3 is TGTGCCAGCAGCCGACCGGGACAGTACAATGAGCAGTTCTTC.

The chain couples TRBV5-1 to TRBJ2-5, with a weak D call TRBD1 (5 bases). This CDR3 is built from 13 residues. Looked up from germline, CDR1 is SGHRS and CDR2 is YFSETQ. V was shortened by 4 bases and J by 7 bases, with 14 bases between the two germline ends. For the CDR3, the DNA is TGCGCCAGCAGCCGTGACAGTGTGGGGACCCAGTACTTC. This encodes CASSRDSVGTQYF.

The chain recombines TRBV4-1 with TRBJ2-7; 11 nucleotides align to TRBD2. Trimming at V came to 2 bases and at J to 4 bases, leaving 7 bases not matched to a gene. The germline CDR1 and CDR2 sequences are MGHRA and YSYEKL. The CDR3 totals 16 residues. CDR3 sequence (DNA): TGCGCCAGCAGCCAACGGATAGCGGGAGGGCCTTACGAGCAGTACTTC. This codes for CASSQRIAGGPYEQYF.

The chain links TRBV7-9 to TRBJ2-5, with 12 nucleotides matching TRBD2. The CDR3 has 18 residues. The germline V gene encodes CDR1 SEHNR and CDR2 FQNEAQ (reference sequence). J gave up 4 bases and V 5 bases, and 14 bases lay outside the gene matches. Written as DNA, the CDR3 is TGTGCCAGCAGCCCATCGTCCGCGACTAGCGGGAGTGGAGAGACCCAGTACTTC. Translation gives CASSPSSATSGSGETQYF.

This chain connects TRBV28 to TRBJ2-7, with TRBD1 matching over 11 bases. CDR1 and CDR2 from the germline V gene are MDHEN and SYDVKM. V dropped 5 bases and J dropped 5; count of bases not matched to a gene: 5. The CDR3 consists of 14 residues. The DNA of the CDR3 is TGTGCCAGCAGTCGCGGGACAGGGGGACACGAGCAGTACTTC. Amino acids: CASSRGTGGHEQYF.

V and J are TRBV7-3 and TRBJ2-1; 8 positions agree with TRBD1. Germline trimming cut 2 bases from V and 4 bases from J; bases unmatched to any gene: 4. The CDR3 covers 15 residues. Germline CDR1 SGHTA, CDR2 FQGTGA. The CDR3, as DNA: TGTGCCAGCAGCTTACAGGGGGCCGGATACAATGAGCAGTTCTTC. Residues: CASSLQGAGYNEQFF.

V and J are TRBV3-1 (or the pseudogene TRBV3-2) and TRBJ1-1; 12 nucleotides match TRBD1. V dropped 1 base and J dropped 10; count of bases not matched to a gene: 7. CDR1 is LGHDT and CDR2 is YNNKEL in the germline V gene (reference sequence). The CDR3 runs to 15 residues. Here the CDR3 reads CASSQGLGQGAGAFF. CDR3 DNA sequence: TGTGCCAGCAGCCAAGGGTTGGGACAGGGGGCGGGAGCTTTCTTT.

This clone appeared a single time. V usage is TRBV5-4 and J usage is TRBJ2-3; 8 bases line up with TRBD2. Germline CDR1 SGHNT, CDR2 YYREEE (reference sequence). Trimming at V came to 6 bases and at J to 5 bases, leaving 11 bases not matched to a gene. The CDR3 has 15 amino acids. The CDR3 spells CASTPAEAGVDTQYF. The CDR3 DNA reads as TGTGCCAGCACCCCGGCCGAAGCGGGGGTAGATACGCAGTATTTT.

A single count supports this clone. J is TRBJ2-1 and V is TRBV27; 13 bases are a match to TRBD2. The CDR3 has 15 residues. Per germline, CDR1 MNHEY and CDR2 SMNVEV (reference sequence). Trimming took 5 bases from V and 5 from J; bases not matched to a gene: 3. The CDR3 coding sequence is TGTGCCAGCAGTACCACTAGCGGGAGGGACAATGAGCAGTTCTTC. Protein: CASSTTSGRDNEQFF.

The J gene is TRBJ2-6, the V gene TRBV27; the D gene is possibly TRBD1 (6 bases). V lost 3 bases and J 0 bases, leaving 12 bases between the germline ends. The CDR3 length is 17 residues. Germline V gene data show CDR1 as MNHEY and CDR2 as SMNVEV (reference sequence). As DNA, the CDR3 is TGTGCCAGCAGTTTGTTAGCAGGGGTCTCTGGGGCCAACGTCCTGACTTTC. It translates to CASSLLAGVSGANVLTF.

The chain joins TRBV6-2 or TRBV6-3 to TRBJ1-2; 8 bases fit TRBD1. This CDR3 contains 14 residues. V gave up 5 bases and J gave up 4 bases; unmatched junction bases: 6. CDR1 is MNHEY and CDR2 is SVGEGT in the germline V gene. The CDR3 protein is CASSEGQDAYGYTF. The CDR3 region has the DNA TGTGCCAGCAGTGAGGGACAGGATGCCTATGGCTACACCTTC.

This chain uses TRBV5-4 with TRBJ2-1; 12 positions agree with TRBD2. The germline gives CDR1 SGHNT, CDR2 YYREEE (reference sequence). Losses at the gene ends were 0 bases for V and 3 bases for J; bases not matched to a gene: 4. CDR3 length: 17 amino acids. Here the CDR3 DNA reads TGTGCCAGCAGCTTGGTGCTAGCGGGGGGGAGCTACAATGAGCAGTTCTTC. It yields the protein CASSLVLAGGSYNEQFF. The whole variable domain, filled in from reference TRBV5-4 and TRBJ2-1, reads ETGVTQSPTHLIKTRGQQVTLRCSSQSGHNTVSWYQQALGQGPQFIFQYYREEENGRGNFPPRFSGLQFPNYSSELNVNALELDDSALYLCASSLVLAGGSYNEQFFGPGTRLTVL.

V is TRBV9 and J is TRBJ2-7, with 12 nucleotides matching TRBD2. This CDR3 comprises 15 residues. CDR1 SGDLS and CDR2 YYNGEE come from the germline V gene. With 3 bases clipped from V and 4 bases from J, the junction kept 5 bases outside the gene matches. The CDR3 protein is CASSEGTSGLYEQYF. CDR3 nucleotide sequence: TGTGCCAGCAGCGAAGGGACTAGCGGGTTATACGAGCAGTACTTC.

The V gene is TRBV28, the J gene TRBJ1-5, with 9 bases lining up with TRBD1. The CDR3 spans 17 residues. V lost 5 bases and J lost 0; bases outside the gene matches: 8. Looked up from germline, CDR1 is MDHEN and CDR2 is SYDVKM. CDR3 sequence (DNA): TGTGCCAGCAGTCTGACGACAGGGGGTGCTAGCAATCAGCCCCAGCATTTT. Translation gives CASSLTTGGASNQPQHF. Based on the CDR3 plus reference TRBV28 and TRBJ1-5, the full variable domain is DVKVTQSSRYLVKRTGEKVFLECVQDMDHENMFWYRQDPGLGLRLIYFSYDVKMKEKGDIPEGYSVSREKKERFSLILESASTNQTSMYLCASSLTTGGASNQPQHFGDGTRLSIL.

The chain combines TRBV7-9 with TRBJ1-5; 8 bases are shared with TRBD1. The V segment lost 3 bases and the J segment 7 bases; nucleotides outside the gene matches: 5. The CDR3 is 14 residues long. The germline V gene has CDR1 SEHNR and CDR2 FQNEAQ (reference sequence). The CDR3 DNA reads TGTGCCAGCAGCTTGAACAGGGGGGACCAGCCCCAGCATTTT. Translated: CASSLNRGDQPQHF.

This clone appeared once. The chain carries TRBV5-4 and TRBJ2-3, with 10 bases that match TRBD2. This CDR3 is 16 amino acids long. V was pared by 2 bases and J by 3 bases, with 6 bases of the junction left unmatched. Germline CDR1 and CDR2: SGHNT and YYREEE (reference sequence). The CDR3 DNA is TGTGCCAGCAGCTTCACTAGCGGGGTAAGGACAGATACGCAGTATTTT. It specifies CASSFTSGVRTDTQYF.